This passage covers 14 T cell receptor beta chains from one sample sequenced in a study of blood T cell repertoires in COVID-19 (dated by TCRdb to the early 2020s). Libraries were constructed by the immunoSEQ multiplex PCR assay. TCRdb's version of the immuneACCESS table is confined to in-frame rearrangements and falls short of the full clone set. An unresolved V gene accounts for under half of the shortfall where checked; the remainder is of unknown origin. The sample table holds about 260,000 clones, of which 80% to 90% were seen once. About 2.5% of the sample comes from the top ten. Sequencing used peripheral blood. Every receptor here comes from a woman aged 50 to 60 with acute or convalescent COVID-19.

The genes are TRBV4-2 and TRBJ2-3; TRBD1 matches at 11 bases. Germline V CDR1 and CDR2: LGHNA, YNFKEQ. With V trimmed by 3 bases and J by 4 bases, 3 bases remained unmatched. The CDR3 is 15 amino acids. The CDR3 DNA is TGTGCCAGCAGCCATGGACAGGGGGCACCAGATACGCAGTATTTT. Its protein product is CASSHGQGAPDTQYF.

The sample holds one count of this clone. The rearrangement links TRBV15 to TRBJ1-5; D might be TRBD1 (5 bases). The CDR3 consists of 15 residues. The V end was cut by 0 bases, the J end by 2 bases, with 8 bases between. The germline gives CDR1 LNHNV, CDR2 YYDKDF (reference sequence). The CDR3 is CATSRDRVGNQPQHF. In nucleotides, the CDR3 is TGTGCCACCAGCAGAGACAGGGTAGGCAATCAGCCCCAGCATTTT.

The chain combines TRBV15 with TRBJ1-2; maybe TRBD1 (6 bases). The V gene's germline CDR1 is LNHNV and CDR2 YYDKDF (reference sequence). The CDR3 contains 13 residues. V was cut by 6 bases and J by 2 bases, with 10 bases left in between. The CDR3 here is CATSQQGNYGYTF. CDR3 coding DNA: TGTGCCACCAGTCAACAGGGAAACTATGGCTACACCTTC.

This chain connects TRBV27 to TRBJ2-7; D uncertain. From germline, CDR1 is MNHEY and CDR2 SMNVEV (reference sequence). The CDR3 is made up of 14 amino acids. V gave up 0 bases and J gave up 6 bases, with 12 bases separating them. As DNA, the CDR3 is TGTGCCAGCAGTTTATCATACAGTCGTTCCGAGCAGTACTTC. Translation: CASSLSYSRSEQYF.

This rearrangement joins TRBV5-1 to TRBJ1-3; possible D gene TRBD1, 5 bases. From germline, CDR1 is SGHRS and CDR2 YFSETQ. The CDR3 covers 15 residues. The V end was cut by 4 bases, the J end by 0 bases, with 11 bases between. DNA of the CDR3: TGCGCCAGCAGCGGGGGGACTGTCTCTGGAAACACCATATATTTT. This sequence encodes CASSGGTVSGNTIYF.

The V call is TRBV5-1, the J call TRBJ2-1; TRBD2 agrees at 12 bases. CDR3 length: 14 amino acids. Germline V lookup: CDR1 SGHRS, CDR2 YFSETQ. V lost 4 bases to trimming and J lost 6 bases; unmatched junction nucleotides: 2. CDR3 region: CASSELAGGNEQFF. The CDR3, as DNA: TGCGCCAGCAGCGAACTAGCGGGAGGCAATGAGCAGTTCTTC.

The chain links TRBV9 to TRBJ2-2; 11 positions match TRBD2. After removal of 3 bases from V and 4 bases from J, the junction contained 2 bases not matched to a gene. CDR3 length equals 15 residues. Germline CDR1 is SGDLS and CDR2 is YYNGEE. The CDR3 nucleotides are TGTGCCAGCAGCGAGCTAGCGGGGGGCACCGGGGAGCTGTTTTTT. Translation gives CASSELAGGTGELFF. The full variable domain, completed using reference TRBV9 and TRBJ2-2, is DSGVTQTPKHLITATGQRVTLRCSPRSGDLSVYWYQQSLDQGLQFLIQYYNGEERAKGNILERFSAQQFPDLHSELNLSSLELGDSALYFCASSELAGGTGELFFGEGSRLTVL.

For the CDR3, the DNA is TGTGCCAGCAGTTTAAGTGGCCTAAACAGGGATGCGTACTTC. Protein: CASSLSGLNRDAYF. The chain links TRBV27 to TRBJ2-7, with TRBD1 as a possible D gene (6 bases). Germline V gene data show CDR1 as MNHEY and CDR2 as SMNVEV (reference sequence). The V end was cut by 2 bases, the J end by 12 bases, with 20 bases between. The CDR3 totals 14 residues.

The rearrangement links TRBV13 to TRBJ2-7; TRBD1 matches 9 bases. CDR3 size: 16 residues. CDR1 and CDR2 (germline): PRHDT, FYEKMQ (reference sequence). The J segment lost 1 base and the V segment lost 4 bases, leaving 8 bases of the junction unmatched. The CDR3 coding sequence is TGTGCCAGCAGCTATGGGGGACAGGGCATTTCCTACGAGCAGTACTTC. As protein: CASSYGGQGISYEQYF.

This rearrangement joins TRBV28 to TRBJ2-3; maybe TRBD2 (6 bases). The germline V gene encodes CDR1 MDHEN and CDR2 SYDVKM. The V and J ends lost 3 bases and 1 base respectively, with 14 bases between them. The CDR3 extends over 16 amino acids. CDR3 sequence reads: CASSLSGGFGTDTQYF. The CDR3, as DNA: TGTGCCAGCAGTTTGTCCGGAGGGTTTGGCACAGATACGCAGTATTTT.

This rearrangement joins TRBV3-1 (or the pseudogene TRBV3-2) to TRBJ2-2; no clear D. Germline assignment: CDR1 LGHDT and CDR2 YNNKEL (reference sequence). Trimming shortened V by 0 bases and J by 5 bases, and 13 bases separated the two germline ends. This CDR3 region has 16 residues. The CDR3 coding sequence is TGTGCCAGCAGCCAAGATAGGTGGAGTTTAACCGGGGAGCTGTTTTTT. Amino acid sequence: CASSQDRWSLTGELFF.

The CDR3 region is CASSPRTDLQETQYF. In DNA form, the CDR3 reads TGTGCCAGCAGCCCCCGGACAGACCTTCAAGAGACCCAGTACTTC. V gene TRBV27 combines with J gene TRBJ2-5; D perhaps matches TRBD1 (6 bases). V was cut by 6 bases and J by 2 bases, with 16 bases left in between. The CDR3 spans 15 residues. Per germline, CDR1 MNHEY and CDR2 SMNVEV (reference sequence).

The CDR3 loop is CASSVEGEGYSPLHF. CDR3 in DNA: TGTGCCAGCAGCGTAGAAGGGGAGGGTTATTCACCCCTCCACTTT. J is TRBJ1-6 and V is TRBV9; TRBD1 might be the D (5 bases). The CDR3 runs to 15 residues. Trimming removed 0 bases at V and 8 bases at J, with 12 bases between. Germline V lookup: CDR1 SGDLS, CDR2 YYNGEE.

The rearrangement uses TRBV7-2 and TRBJ2-7, with D uncertain. Trimming shortened V by 0 bases and J by 2 bases, and 8 bases separated the two germline ends. CDR1 and CDR2 from the germline V gene are SGHTA and FQGNSA. The CDR3 has 14 amino acids. DNA for the CDR3: TGTGCCAGCAGCTTAGCTCGGTTTACCTACGAGCAGTACTTC. It codes for CASSLARFTYEQYF.